This T cell receptor beta chain was obtained from a study of blood T cell repertoires in COVID-19. The overall study: PBMCs, B-cell-depleted T cells, or T cells were the source of the cDNA or gDNA that made up the material.

Per the authors' pipeline: Amplification with reference gene primers provided the estimates of nucleated cell counts. Libraries were prepared by immunoSEQ multiplex PCR; TCRdb keeps only in-frame clonotypes and omits some of them. Clonal size and the V and J genes are those of that table, whereas D and trimming came from the DNA. Among about 480,000 clones, approximately 89% were seen once, and the ten largest hold around 12%. V was pared by 10 bases and J by 0 bases, with 12 bases between. This CDR3 contains 13 residues. Germline lookup yields CDR1 SNHLY and CDR2 FYNNEI. V gene TRBV2 combines with J gene TRBJ1-1, with D possibly matching TRBD1 (5 bases). This clonotype was obtained from a woman aged 45-59 years with COVID-19, enrolled during active disease. Sequencing used peripheral blood. The DNA of the CDR3 is TGTGCCAATCAACAGGTTATGAACACTGAAGCTTTCTTT. Its translation is CANQQVMNTEAFF.